The clone carrying this T cell receptor (beta chain) has more than one count but fewer than ten. The sample is drawn from a study of T-cell reconstitution after alpha-beta-depleted transplantation in children. Preparation of the TCRbeta library was carried out with unique molecular identifiers. One entry per CDR3 protein results from TCRdb running MiXCR on the PCR reads. The sample shows approximately 430,000 distinct CDR3 sequences, under 20% of them seen only once. The sample was PBMCs, mostly from graft donor cells, taken 360 days after TCRalphabeta/CD19-depleted stem cell transplant. The receptor's source is a boy younger than two who had a stem cell transplant for Wiskott-Aldrich syndrome, so the T cells may come from the graft donor.

The CDR3 is CSASKGANYEQYF. The CDR3, as DNA: TGCAGTGCTAGTAAGGGGGCGAACTACGAGCAGTACTTC. The V call is TRBV20-1, the J call TRBJ2-7; 7 bases fit TRBD1. The trim removed 3 bases at V and 3 bases at J, leaving 5 bases unmatched. This CDR3 has 13 residues. The germline gives CDR1 DFQATT, CDR2 SNEGSKA (reference sequence).